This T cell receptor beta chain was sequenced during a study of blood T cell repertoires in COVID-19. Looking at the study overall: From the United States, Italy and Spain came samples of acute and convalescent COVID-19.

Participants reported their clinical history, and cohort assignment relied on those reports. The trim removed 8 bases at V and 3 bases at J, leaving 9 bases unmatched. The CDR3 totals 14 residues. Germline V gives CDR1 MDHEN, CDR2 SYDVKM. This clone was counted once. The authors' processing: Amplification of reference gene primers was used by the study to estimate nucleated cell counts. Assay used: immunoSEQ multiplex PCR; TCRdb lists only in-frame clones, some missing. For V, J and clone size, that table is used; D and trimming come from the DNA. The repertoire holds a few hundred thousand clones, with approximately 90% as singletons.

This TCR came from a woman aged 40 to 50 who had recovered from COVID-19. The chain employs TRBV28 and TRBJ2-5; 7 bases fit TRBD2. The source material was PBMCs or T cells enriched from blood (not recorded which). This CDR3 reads CASRGRDAKETQYF. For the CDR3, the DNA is TGTGCCAGCCGAGGGAGGGACGCAAAAGAGACCCAGTACTTC.